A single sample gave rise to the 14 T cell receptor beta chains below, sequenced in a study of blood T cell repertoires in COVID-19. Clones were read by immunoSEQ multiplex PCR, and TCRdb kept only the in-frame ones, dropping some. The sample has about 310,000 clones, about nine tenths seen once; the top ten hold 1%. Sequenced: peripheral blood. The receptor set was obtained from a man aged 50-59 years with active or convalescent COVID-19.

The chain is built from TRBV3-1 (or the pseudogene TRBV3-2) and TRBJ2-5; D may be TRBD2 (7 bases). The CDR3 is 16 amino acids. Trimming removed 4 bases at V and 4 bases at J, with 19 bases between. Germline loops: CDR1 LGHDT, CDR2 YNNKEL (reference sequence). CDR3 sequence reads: CASSPGGGFLGETQYF. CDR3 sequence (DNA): TGTGCCAGCAGCCCAGGCGGGGGCTTCCTCGGAGAGACCCAGTACTTC.

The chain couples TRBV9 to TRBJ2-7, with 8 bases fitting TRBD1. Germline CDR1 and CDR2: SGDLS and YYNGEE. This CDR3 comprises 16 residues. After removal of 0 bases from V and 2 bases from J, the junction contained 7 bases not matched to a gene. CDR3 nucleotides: TGTGCCAGCAGCGTAGATGGCGGACAGGGAACCTACGAGCAGTACTTC. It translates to CASSVDGGQGTYEQYF.

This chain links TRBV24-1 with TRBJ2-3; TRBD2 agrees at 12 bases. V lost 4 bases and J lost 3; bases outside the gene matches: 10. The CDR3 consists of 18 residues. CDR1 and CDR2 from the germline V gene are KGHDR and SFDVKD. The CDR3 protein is CATSERTSGGRKTDTQYF. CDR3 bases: TGTGCCACCAGTGAGAGAACTAGCGGGGGGAGAAAGACAGATACGCAGTATTTT.

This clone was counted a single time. CDR3 loop: CASSRQALGNNSPLHF. The CDR3 region has the DNA TGTGCCAGCAGCCGACAGGCCCTTGGGAATAATTCACCCCTCCACTTT. The J gene is TRBJ1-6, the V gene TRBV5-5, with TRBD1 as a possible D gene (6 bases). Deletions cut 4 bases from V and 5 bases from J, with 16 bases between. The CDR3 is made up of 16 amino acids. CDR1 and CDR2 from the germline V gene are SGHKS and YYEKEE (reference sequence).

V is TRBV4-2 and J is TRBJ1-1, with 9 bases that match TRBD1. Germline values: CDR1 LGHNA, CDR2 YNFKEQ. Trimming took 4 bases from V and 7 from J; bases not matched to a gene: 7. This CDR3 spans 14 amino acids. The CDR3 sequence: CASSPGTGQFEAFF. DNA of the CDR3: TGTGCCAGCAGCCCAGGGACAGGGCAGTTTGAAGCTTTCTTT.

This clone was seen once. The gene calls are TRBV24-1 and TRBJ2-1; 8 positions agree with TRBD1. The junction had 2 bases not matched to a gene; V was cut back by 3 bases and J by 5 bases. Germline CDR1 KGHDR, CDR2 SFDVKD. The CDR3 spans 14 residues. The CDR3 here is CATSDRTGNNEQFF. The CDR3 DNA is TGTGCCACCAGTGATCGGACAGGGAACAATGAGCAGTTCTTC.

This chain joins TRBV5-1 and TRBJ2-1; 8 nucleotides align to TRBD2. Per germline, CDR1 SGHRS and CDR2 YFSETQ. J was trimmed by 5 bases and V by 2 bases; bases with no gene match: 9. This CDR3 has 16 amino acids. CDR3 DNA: TGCGCCAGCAGCTTTCCTGCGGGAGGTTCTGACAATGAGCAGTTCTTC. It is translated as CASSFPAGGSDNEQFF. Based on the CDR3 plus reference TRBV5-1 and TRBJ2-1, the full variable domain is KAGVTQTPRYLIKTRGQQVTLSCSPISGHRSVSWYQQTPGQGLQFLFEYFSETQRNKGNFPGRFSGRQFSNSRSEMNVSTLELGDSALYLCASSFPAGGSDNEQFFGPGTRLTVL.

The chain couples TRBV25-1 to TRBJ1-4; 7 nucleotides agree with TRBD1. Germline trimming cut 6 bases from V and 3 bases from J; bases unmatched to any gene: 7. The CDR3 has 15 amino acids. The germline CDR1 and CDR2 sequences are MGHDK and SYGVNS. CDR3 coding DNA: TGTGCCAGCAGGCCCCCAGGGGGAGCTAATGAAAAACTGTTTTTT. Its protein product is CASRPPGGANEKLFF. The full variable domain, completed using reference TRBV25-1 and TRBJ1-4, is EADIYQTPRYLVIGTGKKITLECSQTMGHDKMYWYQQDPGMELHLIHYSYGVNSTEKGDLSSESTVSRIRTEHFPLTLESARPSHTSQYLCASRPPGGANEKLFFGSGTQLSVL.

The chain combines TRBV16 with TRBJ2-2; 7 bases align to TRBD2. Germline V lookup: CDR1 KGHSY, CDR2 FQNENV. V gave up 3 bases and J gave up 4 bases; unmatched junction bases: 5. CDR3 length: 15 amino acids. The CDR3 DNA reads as TGTGCCAGCAGCCACATAGCGGGTGGCACCGGGGAGCTGTTTTTT. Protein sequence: CASSHIAGGTGELFF.

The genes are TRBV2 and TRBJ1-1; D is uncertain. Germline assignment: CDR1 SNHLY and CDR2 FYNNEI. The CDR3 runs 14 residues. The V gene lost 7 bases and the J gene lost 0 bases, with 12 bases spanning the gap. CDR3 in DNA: TGTGCCAGCAACCAACAGATTTTGAACACTGAAGCTTTCTTT. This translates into CASNQQILNTEAFF.

The CDR3 region has the DNA TGTGCCAGCAATAGGGACATTGGGAATGAGCAGTTCTTC. As protein: CASNRDIGNEQFF. This chain connects TRBV2 to TRBJ2-1, with D maybe TRBD1 (6 bases). CDR1 is SNHLY, CDR2 FYNNEI, per germline. The CDR3 is 13 residues long. V lost 7 bases, J lost 7 bases, and 14 bases lay in between.

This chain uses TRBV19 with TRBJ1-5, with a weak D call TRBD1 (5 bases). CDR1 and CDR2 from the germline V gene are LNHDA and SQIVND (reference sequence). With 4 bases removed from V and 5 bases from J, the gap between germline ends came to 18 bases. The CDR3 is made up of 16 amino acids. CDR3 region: CASSTEGQREDQPQHF. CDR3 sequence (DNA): TGTGCCAGTAGTACGGAGGGGCAGCGAGAGGATCAGCCCCAGCATTTT.

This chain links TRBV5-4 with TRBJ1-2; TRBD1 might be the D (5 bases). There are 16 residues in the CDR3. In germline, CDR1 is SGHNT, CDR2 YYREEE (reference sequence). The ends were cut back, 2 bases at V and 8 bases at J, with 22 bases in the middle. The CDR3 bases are TGTGCCAGCAGCTTTTATCGCGGGACCCTTCCGGAGGGCTACACCTTC. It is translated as CASSFYRGTLPEGYTF.

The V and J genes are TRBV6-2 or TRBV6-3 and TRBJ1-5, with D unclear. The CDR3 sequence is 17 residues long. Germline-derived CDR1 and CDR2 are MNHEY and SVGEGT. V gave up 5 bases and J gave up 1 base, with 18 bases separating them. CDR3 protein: CASSRPEPRGSNQPQHF. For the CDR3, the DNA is TGTGCCAGCAGTAGACCCGAGCCGCGGGGAAGCAATCAGCCCCAGCATTTT.